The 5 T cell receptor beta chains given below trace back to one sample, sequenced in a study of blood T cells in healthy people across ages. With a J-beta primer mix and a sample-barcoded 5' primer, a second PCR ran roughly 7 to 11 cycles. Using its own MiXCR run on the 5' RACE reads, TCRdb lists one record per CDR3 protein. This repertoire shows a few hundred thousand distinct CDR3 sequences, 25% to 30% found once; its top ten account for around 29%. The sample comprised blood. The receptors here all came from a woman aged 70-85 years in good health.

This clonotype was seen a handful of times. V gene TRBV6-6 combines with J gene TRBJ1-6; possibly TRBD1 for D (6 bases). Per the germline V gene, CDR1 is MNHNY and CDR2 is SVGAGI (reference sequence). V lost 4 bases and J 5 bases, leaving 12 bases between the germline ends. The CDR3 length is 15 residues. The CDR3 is CASSSQGRDNSPLHF. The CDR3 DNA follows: TGTGCCAGCAGTTCACAGGGTAGAGATAATTCACCCCTCCACTTT.

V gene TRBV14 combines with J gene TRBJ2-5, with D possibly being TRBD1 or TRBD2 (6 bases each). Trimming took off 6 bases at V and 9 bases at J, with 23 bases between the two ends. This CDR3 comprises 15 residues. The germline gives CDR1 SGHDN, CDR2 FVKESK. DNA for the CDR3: TGTGCCAGCAGTAAACACAGGGTAACCGGGGAGGCCCAGTACTTC. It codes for CASSKHRVTGEAQYF.

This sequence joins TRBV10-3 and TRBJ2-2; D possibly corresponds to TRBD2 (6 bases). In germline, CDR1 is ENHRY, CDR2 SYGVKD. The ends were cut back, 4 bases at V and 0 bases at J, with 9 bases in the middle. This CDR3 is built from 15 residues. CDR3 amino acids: CAISGGLANTGELFF. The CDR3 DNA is TGTGCCATCAGTGGGGGACTCGCGAACACCGGGGAGCTGTTTTTT.

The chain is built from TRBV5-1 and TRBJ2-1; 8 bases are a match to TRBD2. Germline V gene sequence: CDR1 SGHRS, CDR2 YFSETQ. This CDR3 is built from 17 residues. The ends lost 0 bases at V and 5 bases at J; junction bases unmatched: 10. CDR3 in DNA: TGCGCCAGCAGCTTGGGTCCGGGACTAGGAGAGAACAATGAGCAGTTCTTC. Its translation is CASSLGPGLGENNEQFF. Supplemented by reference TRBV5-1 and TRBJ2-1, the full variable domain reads KAGVTQTPRYLIKTRGQQVTLSCSPISGHRSVSWYQQTPGQGLQFLFEYFSETQRNKGNFPGRFSGRQFSNSRSEMNVSTLELGDSALYLCASSLGPGLGENNEQFFGPGTRLTVL.

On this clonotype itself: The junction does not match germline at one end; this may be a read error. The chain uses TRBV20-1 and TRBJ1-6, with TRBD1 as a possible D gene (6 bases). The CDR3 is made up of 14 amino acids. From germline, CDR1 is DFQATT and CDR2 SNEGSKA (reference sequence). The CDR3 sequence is CSASRWGADSPLHF. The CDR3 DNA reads TGCAGTGCTAGTAGATGGGGGGCTGATTCGCCCCTCCACTTT.